Listed below are T cell receptor beta chains from one sample, sequenced in a study of neoadjuvant nivolumab and ipilimumab in lung cancer. Profiling relied on immunoSEQ multiplex PCR, and the TCRdb table lists in-frame clones only, not all of them. The table lists some 29,000 clones, more than 80% of them singletons. This specimen consisted of tumor tissue, obtained after neoadjuvant nivolumab, alone or with ipilimumab, at or shortly before surgery. The source of these receptors is an adult with non-small cell lung cancer. CDR3s include the opening cysteine and the closing phenylalanine or tryptophan.

j_call v_call cdr3_aa
TRBJ2-1 TRBV11-1 CASSPVNNEQFF
TRBJ2-3 TRBV5-1 CASSFDTDTQYF
TRBJ1-2 TRBV6-5 CASSYGDFGGGYGYTF
TRBJ2-7 TRBV7-2 CASARGAPSPPAQYF
TRBJ2-5 TRBV7-6 CASSFRGIQETQYF
TRBJ2-5 TRBV11-3 CASSLVPMGTQYF
TRBJ1-5 TRBV28 CASSFFGSQHF
TRBJ2-2 TRBV6-7 CASSNAAGTSGGPEPNTGELFF
TRBJ2-5 TRBV4-1 CASSQVVGAKAAETQYF
TRBJ2-1 TRBV6-4 CASSDSSGGDYNEQFF
TRBJ1-5 TRBV28 CASIEPGAAQPQHF
TRBJ2-7 TRBV7-2 CASSLVGGGRAGEQYF
TRBJ2-2 TRBV6-1 CASSGALGFTGELFF
TRBJ2-3 TRBV5-4 CASSRELTDTQYF
TRBJ1-2 TRBV14 CASSQDVNYGYTF
TRBJ2-3 TRBV19 CASSSRGRTDTQYF
TRBJ2-2 TRBV2 CASSDRGSTGELFF
TRBJ2-5 TRBV18 CASSEGTGYLTQYF
TRBJ1-5 TRBV30 CAWSEAHQPQHF
TRBJ1-2 TRBV7-9 CASSLAWDRDLNYGYTF
TRBJ2-2 TRBV7-2 CASSFRGSNTGELFF
TRBJ1-2 TRBV30 CAWSYWGGDGYTF